This TCR beta chain was retrieved from a study of cytomegalovirus exposure and HLA in healthy donors. Study results and caveats: As a later analysis revealed, the rate of TCR association differed by HLA locus, with DRB1 most and HLA-C fewest.

The V segment lost 7 bases and the J segment 2 bases; nucleotides outside the gene matches: 7. Germline V gene data show CDR1 as MNHEY and CDR2 as SMNVEV (reference sequence). The CDR3 is 15 amino acids. The PCR had 60 Vbeta and 13 Jbeta primers. The authors' processing: Roughly 73 million unique TCR beta chains, around 11 million of them shared, were counted by a later analysis. The assay was immunoSEQ multiplex PCR, and TCRdb's table has in-frame clones only and misses some. The V and J calls and clone size come from that table; D and trimming were worked out from the DNA. The sample lists roughly 200,000 clones, roughly 85% occurring once. Comments on this clone: The antigen is unknown.

The sequence was obtained from a woman aged 45 to 65 in good health and CMV-seronegative. The gene calls are TRBV27 and TRBJ2-7; 11 positions agree with TRBD2. The specimen sequenced was PBMCs. The CDR3 sequence: CASKKLAGDPYEQYF. The CDR3 DNA reads TGTGCCAGCAAGAAACTAGCGGGAGACCCCTACGAGCAGTACTTC.